One sample yielded the 18 T cell receptor beta chains listed below, sequenced in a study of blood T cell repertoires in COVID-19. The table came from immunoSEQ multiplex PCR; TCRdb's copy has only in-frame clones and leaves some out. Found here are approximately 110,000 clones, about 88% of them singletons; the top ten hold 2% to 2.5%. Material: peripheral blood. The receptors derive from a human donor in a cohort sampled during active COVID-19.

Only one count was recorded for this clone. This chain joins TRBV29-1 and TRBJ2-2; 9 nucleotides agree with TRBD1. With V trimmed by 6 bases and J by 8 bases, 4 bases remained unmatched. Germline V CDR1 and CDR2: SQVTM, ANQGSEA. The CDR3 length is 12 residues. Written as DNA, the CDR3 is TGCAGCGTCTGGGGACAGGGAGGGGAGCTGTTTTTT. It encodes CSVWGQGGELFF.

The chain has TRBV7-8 and TRBJ2-7; 9 bases agree with TRBD1. Germline V gene data show CDR1 as SGHVS and CDR2 as FQNEAQ. The CDR3 has 17 amino acids. Trimming at V came to 5 bases and at J to 5 bases, leaving 16 bases not matched to a gene. The CDR3 here is CASSSRMTGQGQHEQYF. The CDR3 bases are TGTGCCAGCAGCAGTCGGATGACGGGACAGGGTCAACACGAGCAGTACTTC.

The gene calls are TRBV11-2 and TRBJ1-1; D ambiguous. V lost 1 base and J 11 bases, leaving 11 bases between the germline ends. The CDR3 spans 12 residues. Per germline, CDR1 SGHAT and CDR2 FQNNGV. CDR3 in amino acids: CASSLATRWAFF. DNA of the CDR3: TGTGCCAGCAGCTTAGCGACGCGGTGGGCTTTCTTT.

The J gene is TRBJ1-1, the V gene TRBV28, with 10 positions matching TRBD1. Germline CDR1 MDHEN, CDR2 SYDVKM. The CDR3 contains 14 residues. V lost 5 bases and J lost 2; bases outside the gene matches: 2. This CDR3 reads CASSTTGGNTEAFF. The CDR3 DNA reads as TGTGCCAGCAGTACGACAGGGGGCAACACTGAAGCTTTCTTT.

The chain recombines TRBV30 with TRBJ1-1; possibly TRBD1 for D (6 bases). Trimming left V 2 bases short and J 4 bases short, with 11 bases between. This CDR3 has 13 amino acids. Germline V lookup: CDR1 GTSNPN, CDR2 SVGIG (reference sequence). CDR3 amino acids: CAWSRQGPTEAFF. The CDR3 DNA reads TGTGCCTGGAGTCGGCAGGGGCCCACTGAAGCTTTCTTT.

The chain carries TRBV10-3 and TRBJ1-1; no firm D call. Germline V lookup: CDR1 ENHRY, CDR2 SYGVKD. V gave up 3 bases and J gave up 0 bases, with 14 bases separating them. The CDR3 covers 16 residues. CDR3 coding DNA: TGTGCCATCAGTGATGGTTGGGCGGGAATGAACACTGAAGCTTTCTTT. Translating it yields CAISDGWAGMNTEAFF.

A few counts support this clone. The genes are TRBV10-3 and TRBJ1-2; 10 bases map to TRBD1. Per the germline V gene, CDR1 is ENHRY and CDR2 is SYGVKD. The CDR3 extends over 17 amino acids. The CDR3 bases are TGTGCGACGTTCGAGGGGACAGGGGCCCGAGCTAACTATGGCTACACCTTC. Encoded protein: CATFEGTGARANYGYTF.

The V call is TRBV5-1, the J call TRBJ1-4; D uncertain. Trimming stripped 0 bases from V and 4 bases from J, with 13 bases between. Germline CDR1 is SGHRS and CDR2 is YFSETQ. This CDR3 has 16 amino acids. CDR3 sequence: CASSLVGGEVNEKLFF. The CDR3 DNA sequence: TGCGCCAGCAGCTTGGTCGGCGGGGAGGTTAATGAAAAACTGTTTTTT.

The rearrangement joins TRBV28 to TRBJ2-7; 9 bases map to TRBD1. Germline CDR1 MDHEN, CDR2 SYDVKM. V lost 7 bases and J lost 2; bases outside the gene matches: 12. The CDR3 loop spans 16 amino acids. CDR3 region: CASTILPGQGAYEQYF. The DNA for the CDR3 is TGTGCCAGCACGATTTTACCGGGACAGGGAGCCTACGAGCAGTACTTC.

The J gene is TRBJ2-7, the V gene TRBV24-1, with 9 positions matching TRBD1. The germline gives CDR1 KGHDR, CDR2 SFDVKD. V lost 0 bases to trimming and J lost 2 bases; unmatched junction nucleotides: 4. This CDR3 spans 16 amino acids. CDR3 DNA sequence: TGTGCCACCAGTGATTTGTCGGGACAGGGTACCTACGAGCAGTACTTC. As protein: CATSDLSGQGTYEQYF.

J is TRBJ2-7 and V is TRBV6-2 or TRBV6-3; TRBD1 matches 10 bases. This CDR3 is built from 16 residues. Germline CDR1 reads MNHEY; CDR2 reads SVGEGT. Trimming cost V 0 bases and J 1 base; bases outside gene matches: 3. CDR3 sequence: CASSYSRDRGSYEQYF. CDR3 bases: TGTGCCAGCAGTTACTCAAGGGACAGGGGATCCTACGAGCAGTACTTC.

This clone appeared a few times. The genes are TRBV5-6 and TRBJ2-3, with TRBD2 identical over 10 bases. Germline V gene lookup returns CDR1 SGHDT and CDR2 YYEEEE. The ends lost 5 bases at V and 3 bases at J; junction bases unmatched: 6. The CDR3 has 15 residues. CDR3 sequence reads: CASRLLAGVTDTQYF. The CDR3 nucleotides are TGTGCCAGCAGACTTCTAGCGGGGGTTACAGATACGCAGTATTTT.

This chain links TRBV19 with TRBJ1-1; D uncertain. Germline values: CDR1 LNHDA, CDR2 SQIVND (reference sequence). V dropped 5 bases and J dropped 2 bases, with 6 bases sitting between them. This CDR3 has 12 amino acids. CDR3 nucleotide sequence: TGTGCCAGTAGTCGGGATAACACTGAAGCTTTCTTT. It specifies CASSRDNTEAFF.

This chain links TRBV6-5 with TRBJ2-1; a weak D match, TRBD1 (5 bases). This CDR3 comprises 13 residues. Germline CDR1 MNHEY, CDR2 SVGAGI. V was pared by 6 bases and J by 6 bases, with 12 bases between. This chain's CDR3 is CASRAVRGNEQFF. In DNA, the CDR3 is TGTGCCAGCAGGGCCGTTAGGGGCAATGAGCAGTTCTTC.

J is TRBJ2-3 and V is TRBV6-2 or TRBV6-3; possible D gene TRBD1, 5 bases. The length of the CDR3 is 16 residues. Per the germline V gene, CDR1 is MNHEY and CDR2 is SVGEGT. The V end lost 2 bases, the J end lost 8 bases, and 20 bases lay between the germline ends. The CDR3 region is CASSYDPGILRGTQYF. The CDR3 DNA sequence: TGTGCCAGCAGTTACGACCCGGGTATACTTAGGGGTACGCAGTATTTT.

CDR3 in DNA: TGTGCCAGCAGCCAGGTTCAGGGCAACACTGAAGCTTTCTTT. It yields the protein CASSQVQGNTEAFF. J is TRBJ1-1 and V is TRBV7-2; the D gene is possibly TRBD1 (5 bases). From germline, CDR1 is SGHTA and CDR2 FQGNSA. Deletions cut 5 bases from V and 2 bases from J, with 12 bases between. The CDR3 has 14 amino acids.

The rearrangement links TRBV5-4 to TRBJ2-5, with TRBD2 identical over 16 bases. Looked up from germline, CDR1 is SGHNT and CDR2 is YYREEE (reference sequence). The CDR3 runs to 16 residues. The junction had 6 bases not matched to a gene; V was cut back by 5 bases and J by 5 bases. The CDR3 loop is CASRLGLAGGGETQYF. DNA of the CDR3: TGTGCCAGCAGACTGGGACTAGCGGGAGGGGGGGAGACCCAGTACTTC.

The rearrangement uses TRBV19 and TRBJ2-3, with TRBD1 as a possible D gene (5 bases). This CDR3 is 14 amino acids long. The germline CDR1 and CDR2 sequences are LNHDA and SQIVND (reference sequence). The V end was cut by 3 bases, the J end by 5 bases, with 12 bases between. CDR3 protein: CASSMGPYGDTQYF. The CDR3 region has the DNA TGTGCCAGTAGTATGGGGCCGTACGGAGATACGCAGTATTTT.